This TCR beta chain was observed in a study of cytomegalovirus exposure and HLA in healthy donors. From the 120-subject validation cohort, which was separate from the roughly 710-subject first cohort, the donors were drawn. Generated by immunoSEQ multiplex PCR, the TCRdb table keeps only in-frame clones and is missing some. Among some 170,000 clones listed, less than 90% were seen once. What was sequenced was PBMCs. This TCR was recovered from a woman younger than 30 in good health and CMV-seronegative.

Here the CDR3 reads CASSLFTTGDRTQYF. In DNA form, the CDR3 reads TGTGCCAGCAGTTTATTTACGACAGGGGACCGGACCCAGTACTTC. V gene TRBV27 combines with J gene TRBJ2-5; 8 nucleotides align to TRBD1. Germline CDR1 MNHEY, CDR2 SMNVEV (reference sequence). CDR3 length: 15 residues. The ends lost 1 base at V and 7 bases at J; junction bases unmatched: 8.